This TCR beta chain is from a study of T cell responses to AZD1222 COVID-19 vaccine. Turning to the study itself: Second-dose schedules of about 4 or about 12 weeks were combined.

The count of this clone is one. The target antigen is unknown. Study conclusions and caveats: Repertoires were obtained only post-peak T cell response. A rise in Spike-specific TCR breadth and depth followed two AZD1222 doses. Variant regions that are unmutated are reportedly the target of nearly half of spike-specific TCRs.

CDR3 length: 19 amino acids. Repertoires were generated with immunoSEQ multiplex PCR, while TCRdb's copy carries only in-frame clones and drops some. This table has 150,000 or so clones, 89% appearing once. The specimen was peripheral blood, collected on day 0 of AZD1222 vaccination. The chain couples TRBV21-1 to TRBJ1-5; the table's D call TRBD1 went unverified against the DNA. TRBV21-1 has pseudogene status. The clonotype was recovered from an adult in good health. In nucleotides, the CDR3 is TGTGCCAGCAGCGAAGGTGACAGGGACAGTGTCGGGGACTATCAGCCCCAGCATTTT. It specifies CASSEGDRDSVGDYQPQHF.